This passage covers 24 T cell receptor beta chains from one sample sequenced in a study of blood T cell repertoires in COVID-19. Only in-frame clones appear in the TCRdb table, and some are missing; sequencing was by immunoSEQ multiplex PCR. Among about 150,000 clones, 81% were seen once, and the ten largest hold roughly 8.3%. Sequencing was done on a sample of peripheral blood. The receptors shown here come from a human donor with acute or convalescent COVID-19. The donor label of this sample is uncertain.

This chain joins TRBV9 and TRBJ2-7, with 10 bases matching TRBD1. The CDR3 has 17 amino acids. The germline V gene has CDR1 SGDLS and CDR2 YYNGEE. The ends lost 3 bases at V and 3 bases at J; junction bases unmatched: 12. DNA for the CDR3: TGTGCCAGCAGCGAATCGACAGGGGGGACAGGGGACTACGAGCAGTACTTC. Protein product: CASSESTGGTGDYEQYF. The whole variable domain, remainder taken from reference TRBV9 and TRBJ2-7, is DSGVTQTPKHLITATGQRVTLRCSPRSGDLSVYWYQQSLDQGLQFLIQYYNGEERAKGNILERFSAQQFPDLHSELNLSSLELGDSALYFCASSESTGGTGDYEQYFGPGTRLTVT.

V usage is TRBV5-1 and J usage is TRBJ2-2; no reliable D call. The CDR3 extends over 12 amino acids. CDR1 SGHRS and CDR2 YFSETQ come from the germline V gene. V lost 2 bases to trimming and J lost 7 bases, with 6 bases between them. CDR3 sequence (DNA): TGCGCCAGCAGCTTAGAGGTCGGGGAGCTGTTTTTT. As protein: CASSLEVGELFF.

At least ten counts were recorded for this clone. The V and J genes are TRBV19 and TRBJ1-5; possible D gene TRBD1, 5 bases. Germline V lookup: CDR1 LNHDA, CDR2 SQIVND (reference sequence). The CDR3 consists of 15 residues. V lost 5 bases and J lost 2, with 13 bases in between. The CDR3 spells CASSFDSYGNQPQHF. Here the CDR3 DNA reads TGTGCCAGTAGTTTTGACAGTTATGGCAATCAGCCCCAGCATTTT.

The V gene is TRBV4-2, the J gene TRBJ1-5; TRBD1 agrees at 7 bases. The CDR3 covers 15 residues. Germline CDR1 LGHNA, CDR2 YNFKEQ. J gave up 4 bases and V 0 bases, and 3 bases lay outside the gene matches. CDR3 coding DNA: TGTGCCAGCAGCCAAGATGGGGGACAGAATCAGCCCCAGCATTTT. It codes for CASSQDGGQNQPQHF.

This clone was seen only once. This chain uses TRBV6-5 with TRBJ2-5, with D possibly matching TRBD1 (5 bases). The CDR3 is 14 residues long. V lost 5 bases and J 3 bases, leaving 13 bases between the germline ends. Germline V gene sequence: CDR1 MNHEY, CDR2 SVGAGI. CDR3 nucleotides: TGTGCCAGCAGTATCGGACACTTCGAAGAGACCCAGTACTTC. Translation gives CASSIGHFEETQYF.

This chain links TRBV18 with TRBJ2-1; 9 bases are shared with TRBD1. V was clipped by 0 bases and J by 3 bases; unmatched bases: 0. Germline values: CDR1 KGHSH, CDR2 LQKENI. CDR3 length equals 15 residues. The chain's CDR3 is CASSPPDRGYNEQFF. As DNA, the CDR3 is TGTGCCAGCTCACCACCGGACAGGGGCTACAATGAGCAGTTCTTC.

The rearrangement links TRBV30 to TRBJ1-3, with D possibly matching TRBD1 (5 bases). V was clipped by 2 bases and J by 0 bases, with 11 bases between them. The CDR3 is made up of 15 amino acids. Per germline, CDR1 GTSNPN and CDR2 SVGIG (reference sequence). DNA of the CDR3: TGTGCCTGGAGTTTGGACATTCTCTCTGGAAACACCATATATTTT. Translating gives CAWSLDILSGNTIYF.

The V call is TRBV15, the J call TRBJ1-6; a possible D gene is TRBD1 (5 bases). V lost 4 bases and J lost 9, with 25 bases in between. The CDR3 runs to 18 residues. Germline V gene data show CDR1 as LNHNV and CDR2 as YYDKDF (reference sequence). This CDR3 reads CATSTYRGAKSEGSPLHF. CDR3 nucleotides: TGTGCCACCAGCACTTACCGCGGGGCTAAATCGGAAGGTTCACCCCTCCACTTT. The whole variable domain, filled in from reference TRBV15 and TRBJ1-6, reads DAMVIQNPRYQVTQFGKPVTLSCSQTLNHNVMYWYQQKSSQAPKLLFHYYDKDFNNEADTPDNFQSRRPNTSFCFLDIRSPGLGDTAMYLCATSTYRGAKSEGSPLHFGNGTRLTVT.

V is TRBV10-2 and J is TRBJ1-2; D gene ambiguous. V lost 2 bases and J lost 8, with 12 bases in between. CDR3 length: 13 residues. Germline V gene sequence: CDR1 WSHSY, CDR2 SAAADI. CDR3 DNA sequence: TGCGCCAGCAGTGAGGCCCAGGAATACGGCTACACCTTC. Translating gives CASSEAQEYGYTF.

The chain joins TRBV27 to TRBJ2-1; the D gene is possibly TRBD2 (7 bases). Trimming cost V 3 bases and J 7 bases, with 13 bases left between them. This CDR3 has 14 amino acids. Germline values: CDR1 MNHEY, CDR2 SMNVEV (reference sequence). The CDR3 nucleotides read TGTGCCAGCAGTTTTTTGGGGGGGCCAAATGAGCAGTTCTTC. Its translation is CASSFLGGPNEQFF.

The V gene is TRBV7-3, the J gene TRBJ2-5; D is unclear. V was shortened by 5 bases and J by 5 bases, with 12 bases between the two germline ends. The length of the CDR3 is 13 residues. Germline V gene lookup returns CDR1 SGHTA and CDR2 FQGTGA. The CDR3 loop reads CASSPAPRETQYF. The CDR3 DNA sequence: TGTGCCAGCAGCCCCGCCCCCAGGGAGACCCAGTACTTC. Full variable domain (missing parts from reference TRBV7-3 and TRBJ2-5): GAGVSQTPSNKVTEKGKYVELRCDPISGHTALYWYRQSLGQGPEFLIYFQGTGAADDSGLPNDRFFAVRPEGSVSTLKIQRTERGDSAVYLCASSPAPRETQYFGPGTRLLVL.

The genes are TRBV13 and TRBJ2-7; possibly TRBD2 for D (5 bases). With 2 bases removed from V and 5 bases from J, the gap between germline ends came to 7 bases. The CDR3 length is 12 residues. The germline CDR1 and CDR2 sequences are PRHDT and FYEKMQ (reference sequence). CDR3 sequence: CASSLTGNEQYF. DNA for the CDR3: TGTGCCAGCAGCTTAACGGGGAACGAGCAGTACTTC.

The CDR3 loop is CASSPGNEKQPQHF. CDR3 DNA sequence: TGCGCCAGCAGCCCCGGGAACGAAAAGCAGCCCCAGCATTTT. This rearrangement joins TRBV4-1 to TRBJ1-5; D is ambiguous. Trimming pared 4 bases from V and 7 bases from J, leaving 14 bases between. Germline V lookup: CDR1 MGHRA, CDR2 YSYEKL. The CDR3 loop spans 14 amino acids.

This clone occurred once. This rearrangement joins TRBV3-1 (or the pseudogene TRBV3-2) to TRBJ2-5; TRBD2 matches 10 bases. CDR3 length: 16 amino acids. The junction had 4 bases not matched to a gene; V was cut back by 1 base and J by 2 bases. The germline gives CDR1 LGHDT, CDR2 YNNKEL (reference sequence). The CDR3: CASSQVSGGFQETQYF. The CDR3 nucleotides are TGTGCCAGCAGCCAAGTTAGCGGGGGGTTTCAAGAGACCCAGTACTTC.

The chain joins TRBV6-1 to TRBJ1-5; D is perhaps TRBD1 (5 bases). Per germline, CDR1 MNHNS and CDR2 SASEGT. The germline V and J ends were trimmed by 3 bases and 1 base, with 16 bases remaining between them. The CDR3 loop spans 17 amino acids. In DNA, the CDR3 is TGTGCCAGCAGTGATAGGGTGGGGGAGGGGAGCAATCAGCCCCAGCATTTT. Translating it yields CASSDRVGEGSNQPQHF.

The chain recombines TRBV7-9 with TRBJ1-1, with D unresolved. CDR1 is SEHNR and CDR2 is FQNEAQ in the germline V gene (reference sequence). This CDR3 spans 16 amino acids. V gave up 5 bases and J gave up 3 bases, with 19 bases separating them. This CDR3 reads CASSLQLTLEYTEAFF. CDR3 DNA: TGTGCCAGCAGCCTCCAGTTGACTTTGGAGTACACTGAAGCTTTCTTT.

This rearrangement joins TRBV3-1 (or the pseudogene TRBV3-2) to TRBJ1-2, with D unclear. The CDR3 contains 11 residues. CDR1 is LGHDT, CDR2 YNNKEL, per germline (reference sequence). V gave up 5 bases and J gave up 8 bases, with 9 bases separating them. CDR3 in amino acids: CASSTLGGYTF. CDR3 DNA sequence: TGTGCCAGCAGCACACTAGGGGGCTACACCTTC.

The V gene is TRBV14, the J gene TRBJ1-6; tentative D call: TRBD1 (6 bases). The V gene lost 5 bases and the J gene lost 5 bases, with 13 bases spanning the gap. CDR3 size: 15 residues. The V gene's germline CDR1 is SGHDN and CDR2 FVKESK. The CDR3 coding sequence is TGTGCCAGCAGCTCTCGACAGGCCAATAATTCACCCCTCCACTTT. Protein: CASSSRQANNSPLHF.

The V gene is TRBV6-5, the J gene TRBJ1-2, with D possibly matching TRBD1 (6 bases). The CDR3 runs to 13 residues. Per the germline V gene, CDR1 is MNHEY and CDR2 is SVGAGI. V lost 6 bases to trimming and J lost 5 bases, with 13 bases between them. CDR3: CASSLDRSYGYTF. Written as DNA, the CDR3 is TGTGCCAGCAGCCTCGACAGGTCTTATGGCTACACCTTC.

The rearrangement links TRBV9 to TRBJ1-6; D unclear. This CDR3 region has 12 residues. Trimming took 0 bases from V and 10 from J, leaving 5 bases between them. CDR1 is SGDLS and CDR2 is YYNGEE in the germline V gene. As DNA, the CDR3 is TGTGCCAGCAGCGTAGCTAACTCACCCCTCCACTTT. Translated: CASSVANSPLHF.

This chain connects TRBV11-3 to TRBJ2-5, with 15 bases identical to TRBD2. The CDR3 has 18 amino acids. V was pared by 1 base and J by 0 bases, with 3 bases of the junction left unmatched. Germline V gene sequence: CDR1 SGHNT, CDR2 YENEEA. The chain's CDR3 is CASSLAGLAGGYQETQYF. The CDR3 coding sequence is TGTGCCAGCAGCTTAGCGGGACTAGCGGGGGGCTACCAAGAGACCCAGTACTTC.

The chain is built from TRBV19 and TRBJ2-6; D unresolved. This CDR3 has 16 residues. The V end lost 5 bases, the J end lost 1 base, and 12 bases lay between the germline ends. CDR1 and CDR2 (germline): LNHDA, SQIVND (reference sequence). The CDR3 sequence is CASSHYSGSGANVLTF. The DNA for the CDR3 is TGTGCCAGTAGTCATTATTCAGGTTCTGGGGCCAACGTCCTGACTTTC.

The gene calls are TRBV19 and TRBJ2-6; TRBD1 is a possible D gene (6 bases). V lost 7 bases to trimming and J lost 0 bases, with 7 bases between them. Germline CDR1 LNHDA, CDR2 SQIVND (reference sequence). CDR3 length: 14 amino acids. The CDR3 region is CASKGDSGANVLTF. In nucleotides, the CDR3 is TGTGCCAGTAAGGGGGACTCTGGGGCCAACGTCCTGACTTTC.

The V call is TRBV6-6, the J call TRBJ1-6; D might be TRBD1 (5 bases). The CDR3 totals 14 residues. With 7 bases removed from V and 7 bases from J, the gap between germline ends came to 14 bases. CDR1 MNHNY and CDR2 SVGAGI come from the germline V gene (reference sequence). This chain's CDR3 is CASNQGFENSPLHF. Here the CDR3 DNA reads TGTGCCAGCAATCAGGGCTTTGAGAATTCACCCCTCCACTTT.